The present TCR beta chain was sequenced within a study of cytomegalovirus exposure and HLA in healthy donors. General observations from the study: There was a cluster of highly shared sequence variants that was likely a sequencing artifact. Donors belonging to an Asian-associated ancestry cluster reportedly showed fewer N-insertions in productive TCRs than the 666-donor mean, according to what a later analysis found.

The PCR used 60 Vbeta and 13 Jbeta primers. The method was immunoSEQ multiplex PCR; TCRdb's version includes in-frame clones alone and lacks a portion of them. The sample consists of approximately 100,000 clones, 70% of them appearing once. The germline CDR1 and CDR2 sequences are MDHEN and SYDVKM. The CDR3 is 14 residues long. V was shortened by 7 bases and J by 3 bases, with 16 bases between the two germline ends. Only a few counts were recorded for this clone. Its antigen is still unknown. This clonotype was sampled from a man aged 40-49 years in good health and CMV-seropositive. What was sequenced was PBMCs. This chain uses TRBV28 with TRBJ2-7; weak D call: TRBD1 (6 bases). Here the CDR3 reads CASTSLGTSYEQYF. DNA of the CDR3: TGTGCCAGCACCTCCCTGGGGACAAGCTACGAGCAGTACTTC. Looking up the rest from reference TRBV28 and TRBJ2-7 gives the full variable domain: DVKVTQSSRYLVKRTGEKVFLECVQDMDHENMFWYRQDPGLGLRLIYFSYDVKMKEKGDIPEGYSVSREKKERFSLILESASTNQTSMYLCASTSLGTSYEQYFGPGTRLTVT.